This TCR beta chain was identified in a study of PD-1 blockade in classical Hodgkin lymphoma. The CDR3 spans 15 residues. The germline gives CDR1 MNHEY, CDR2 SMNVEV (reference sequence). Trimming took 6 bases from V and 8 from J, leaving 19 bases between them. Sequencing was performed with immunoSEQ multiplex PCR; in TCRdb, only in-frame clones are kept and a portion is missing. The sample consists of roughly 40,000 clones, about 72% of them appearing once. In every patient, relapse followed autologous stem cell transplantation, while exposure to brentuximab vedotin differed. Material: peripheral blood mononuclear cells (PBMCs), obtained at baseline. The chain recombines TRBV27 with TRBJ1-4; tentative D call: TRBD1 (5 bases). The TCR sequence derives from a human donor with classical Hodgkin lymphoma. The CDR3 spells CASRSLKGWDEKLFF. As DNA, the CDR3 is TGTGCCAGCAGGTCTTTGAAAGGGTGGGACGAAAAACTGTTTTTT. The whole variable domain, filled in from reference TRBV27 and TRBJ1-4, reads EAQVTQNPRYLITVTGKKLTVTCSQNMNHEYMSWYRQDPGLGLRQIYYSMNVEVTDKGDVPEGYKVSRKEKRNFPLILESPSPNQTSLYFCASRSLKGWDEKLFFGSGTQLSVL.